This T cell receptor beta chain is from a study of shared clonotypes between healthy human individuals. Study-wide results and limits: Unshared clonotypes carried lower generation probabilities than those common to all four donors. Across subsets, estimated richness was generally greater for naive than for memory populations.

Repertoires were generated with immunoSEQ multiplex PCR, while TCRdb's copy carries only in-frame clones and drops some. The sample holds some 2,000,000 clones, approximately 94% seen once. As regards this clone: Its matching antigen is unknown.

The CDR3 is 16 residues long. Germline V gene sequence: CDR1 SGHNT, CDR2 YYREEE (reference sequence). The ends lost 4 bases at V and 6 bases at J; junction bases unmatched: 13. The receptor was derived from a man between 18 and 29 years old in good health. Sequences were obtained from naive CD4+ T cells sorted from blood. The subset here: CD45RA+ positively selected. This rearrangement joins TRBV5-4 to TRBJ2-1; TRBD1 matches 7 bases. Here the CDR3 reads CASSLFKGASSNEQFF. As DNA, the CDR3 is TGTGCCAGCAGCCTCTTTAAGGGGGCGTCTAGCAATGAGCAGTTCTTC.